Included here is one TCR beta chain sequence, with context. Its antigen is as yet unknown. The record originates from a study of blood T cells in healthy people across ages. Study-level results: Samples with more naive T cells showed higher observed beta diversity.

Together with a sample-barcoded 5' primer, a J-beta primer mix was included in a second PCR lasting about 6 to 11 cycles. TCRdb re-derived calls from the 5' RACE reads in MiXCR, one entry per CDR3 protein. The repertoire holds around 700,000 distinct CDR3 sequences, roughly 25% seen once, with 9.4% in the top ten. The CDR3 length is 14 residues. V lost 3 bases to trimming and J lost 4 bases, with 13 bases between them. CDR1 is SQVTM, CDR2 ANQGSEA, per germline. This same sample was also taken into another study, of T cells of mothers and their children. Per that study: Each child contributed some 3 million TCR beta CDR3 reads, while each mother contributed over 8.5 million. Related mother and child pairs showed slightly greater overlap (not significant) than unrelated pairs did.

This chain links TRBV29-1 with TRBJ1-3, with D uncertain. This TCR was recovered from a boy aged 10-17 years in good health. The sequenced sample consisted of blood. In DNA, the CDR3 is TGCAGCGTTGAGACGTTCGGCTCCGGAAACACCATATATTTT. It encodes CSVETFGSGNTIYF.